The clone carrying this T cell receptor beta chain was counted once. This record comes from a study of blood T cell repertoires in COVID-19. Looking at the study overall: Italy, Spain and the United States were the sources of the convalescent and acute COVID-19 samples. T cells, B-cell-depleted T cells, or PBMCs provided the cDNA or gDNA that served as material.

Original data processing: Estimation of nucleated cell counts was performed using reference gene primer amplification. The method was immunoSEQ multiplex PCR; TCRdb's version includes in-frame clones alone and lacks a portion of them. That table furnishes V, J and clone size, whereas the DNA furnished D and trimming. The table records more than 200,000 clones, roughly 90% of them present only once. CDR3 length: 14 amino acids. V dropped 10 bases and J dropped 0 bases, with 13 bases sitting between them. Germline loops: CDR1 MDHEN, CDR2 SYDVKM. The sequenced material came from peripheral blood. The sequence came from a woman aged 60 to 75 with acute or convalescent COVID-19. V is TRBV28 and J is TRBJ1-3; D remains ambiguous. The CDR3 protein is CATRAGPSGNTIYF. The CDR3 region has the DNA TGTGCCACGCGGGCGGGTCCCTCTGGAAACACCATATATTTT. Filled out from reference TRBV28 and TRBJ1-3, the complete variable domain reads DVKVTQSSRYLVKRTGEKVFLECVQDMDHENMFWYRQDPGLGLRLIYFSYDVKMKEKGDIPEGYSVSREKKERFSLILESASTNQTSMYLCATRAGPSGNTIYFGEGSWLTVV.